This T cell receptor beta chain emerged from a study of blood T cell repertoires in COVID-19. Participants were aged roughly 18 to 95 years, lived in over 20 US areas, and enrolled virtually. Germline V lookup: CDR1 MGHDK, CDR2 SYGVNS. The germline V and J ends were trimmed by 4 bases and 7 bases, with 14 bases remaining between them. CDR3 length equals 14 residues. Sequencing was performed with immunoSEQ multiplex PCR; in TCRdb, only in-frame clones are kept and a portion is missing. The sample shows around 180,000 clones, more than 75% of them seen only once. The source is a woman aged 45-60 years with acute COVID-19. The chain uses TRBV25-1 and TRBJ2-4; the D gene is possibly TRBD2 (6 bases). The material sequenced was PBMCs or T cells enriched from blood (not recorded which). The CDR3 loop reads CASSGDSRTNIQYF. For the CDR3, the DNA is TGTGCCAGCAGTGGGGACTCCCGAACCAACATTCAGTACTTC. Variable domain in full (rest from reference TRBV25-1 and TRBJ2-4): EADIYQTPRYLVIGTGKKITLECSQTMGHDKMYWYQQDPGMELHLIHYSYGVNSTEKGDLSSESTVSRIRTEHFPLTLESARPSHTSQYLCASSGDSRTNIQYFGAGTRLSVL.